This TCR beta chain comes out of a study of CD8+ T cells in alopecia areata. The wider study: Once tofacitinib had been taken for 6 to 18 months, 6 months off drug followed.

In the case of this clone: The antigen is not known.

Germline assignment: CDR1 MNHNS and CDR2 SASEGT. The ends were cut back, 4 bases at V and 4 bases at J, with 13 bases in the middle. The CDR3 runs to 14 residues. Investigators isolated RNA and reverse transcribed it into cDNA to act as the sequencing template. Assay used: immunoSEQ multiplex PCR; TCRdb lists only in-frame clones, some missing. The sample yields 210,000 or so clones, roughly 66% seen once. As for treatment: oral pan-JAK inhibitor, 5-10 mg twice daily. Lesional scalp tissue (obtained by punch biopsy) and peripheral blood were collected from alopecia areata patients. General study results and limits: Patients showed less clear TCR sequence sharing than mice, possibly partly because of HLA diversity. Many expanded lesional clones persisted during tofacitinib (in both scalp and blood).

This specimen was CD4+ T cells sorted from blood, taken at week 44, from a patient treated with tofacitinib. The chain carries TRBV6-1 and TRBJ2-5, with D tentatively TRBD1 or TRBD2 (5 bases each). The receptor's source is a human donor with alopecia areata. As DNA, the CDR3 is TGTGCCAGCAGTGCCGGGACGAGTCGAGAGACCCAGTACTTC. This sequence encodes CASSAGTSRETQYF.